These T cell receptor beta chains were read from a single sample in a study of blood T cell repertoires in COVID-19. Profiled with immunoSEQ multiplex PCR; TCRdb holds only in-frame clones, not every one. This sample has 200,000 to 300,000 clones, with 87% found just once. Material: peripheral blood. The source is a woman aged 40 to 50 who had recovered from COVID-19. CDR3s leave out the opening cysteine and the closing phenylalanine or tryptophan. The D gene is left open where the match is weak.

V: TRBV6-5; J: TRBJ2-7; D: -; CDR3: ASRGTLFSYEQY
V: TRBV5-1; J: TRBJ1-6; D: -; CDR3: ASSLVRDTAWQNSPLH
V: TRBV2; J: TRBJ2-7; D: TRBD1; CDR3: ASRQGSSYEQY
V: TRBV4-3; J: TRBJ1-2; D: TRBD1; CDR3: ASSSGQVFYGYT
V: TRBV24-1; J: TRBJ1-1; D: TRBD1; CDR3: ATRDRDDTEAF
V: TRBV2; J: TRBJ1-4; D: -; CDR3: ASSSASQREKLF
V: TRBV15; J: TRBJ1-4; D: -; CDR3: ATSRTRSEKLF
V: TRBV6-5; J: TRBJ1-2; D: -; CDR3: ASSLDINYGYT
V: TRBV9; J: TRBJ2-5; D: TRBD2; CDR3: ASSVAPAGLAGEETQY
V: TRBV7-9; J: TRBJ1-2; D: -; CDR3: ASSLTGLSGYT
V: TRBV3-1/TRBV3-2; J: TRBJ1-1; D: TRBD1; CDR3: ASSQSPGQGYTEAF
V: TRBV27; J: TRBJ2-5; D: -; CDR3: ASNRDSRGNQETQY
V: TRBV3-1/TRBV3-2; J: TRBJ2-7; D: TRBD1; CDR3: ASSQSGQGGTYEQY
V: TRBV10-3; J: TRBJ2-3; D: -; CDR3: ATARTTDTQY
V: TRBV28; J: TRBJ2-1; D: -; CDR3: ASRRWGQHYNEQF
V: TRBV11-2; J: TRBJ2-2; D: TRBD2; CDR3: ASSLSGTSGYTGELF
V: TRBV28; J: TRBJ1-5; D: -; CDR3: ATTLQGQPQH
V: TRBV5-1; J: TRBJ2-5; D: TRBD2; CDR3: ASSPPGLAGGAETQY
V: TRBV7-8; J: TRBJ1-3; D: -; CDR3: ASSLGNSGNTIY
V: TRBV6-2/TRBV6-3; J: TRBJ1-2; D: -; CDR3: ASSLAGGGYGYT
V: TRBV27; J: TRBJ1-2; D: TRBD1; CDR3: ASSTWTGGGGYT
V: TRBV11-2; J: TRBJ1-1; D: -; CDR3: ASSLVWRNTEAF
V: TRBV5-6; J: TRBJ1-1; D: -; CDR3: ASSLGEGGEAF
V: TRBV25-1; J: TRBJ1-2; D: TRBD1; CDR3: ASRDRSYGYT
V: TRBV18; J: TRBJ1-1; D: -; CDR3: ASSPNEGNTEAF